This is a list of T cell receptor beta chains from one sample in a study of T cell repertoires in cytomegalovirus infection. TCRdb used MiXCR to reprocess the reads, holding one entry per CDR3 protein. The data hold 700,000 to 950,000 distinct CDR3 sequences, with approximately 32% observed a single time. Their recognized antigens are unknown. The sequences come from cultured CD8+ T cells from PBMCs, collected from culture after CMV antigen stimulation. All receptors derive from a human donor in good health (CMV status not recorded). Some clones in this sample may be carry-over from other donors' samples. The CDR3 runs from the conserved cysteine through the conserved F or W. A D gene is named only where the DNA matches it firmly. Part of the rows lack a size; the others show once, few, many or a class for expanded clones.

d_gene: .; v_gene: TRBV7-9; abundance: few; j_gene: TRBJ2-1; CDR3aa: CASSPSTRPTKQFF; CDR3nt: TGTGCCAGCAGCCCCTCGACTAGACCAACTAAGCAGTTCTTC
d_gene: TRBD2; v_gene: TRBV6-5; abundance: .; j_gene: TRBJ2-3; CDR3aa: CASSYSTSGADTQYF; CDR3nt: TGTGCCAGCAGTTACTCGACTAGCGGGGCAGATACGCAGTATTTT
d_gene: .; v_gene: TRBV6-6; abundance: .; j_gene: TRBJ1-1; CDR3aa: CASSSRWLFEAFF; CDR3nt: TGTGCCAGCAGTTCAAGGTGGCTCTTTGAAGCTTTCTTT
d_gene: TRBD1; v_gene: TRBV4-1; abundance: .; j_gene: TRBJ1-5; CDR3aa: CASSPYAGQGSQPQHF; CDR3nt: TGCGCCAGCAGCCCCTACGCGGGACAGGGAAGTCAGCCCCAGCATTTT
d_gene: TRBD2; v_gene: TRBV27; abundance: few; j_gene: TRBJ2-5; CDR3aa: CASSRKPGLVFRETQYF; CDR3nt: TGTGCCAGCAGTCGAAAACCGGGACTAGTTTTCAGAGAGACCCAGTACTTC
d_gene: .; v_gene: TRBV9; abundance: .; j_gene: TRBJ2-7; CDR3aa: CASSVVPGEAYEQYF; CDR3nt: TGTGCCAGCAGCGTAGTCCCAGGGGAGGCCTACGAGCAGTACTTC
d_gene: .; v_gene: TRBV28; abundance: .; j_gene: TRBJ2-3; CDR3aa: CASSTTFRDGPTDTQYF; CDR3nt: TGTGCCAGCAGTACGACGTTTAGGGACGGCCCCACAGATACGCAGTATTTT
d_gene: .; v_gene: TRBV7-9; abundance: .; j_gene: TRBJ2-5; CDR3aa: CASSSLTLYERETQYF; CDR3nt: TGTGCCAGCAGCTCATTAACTCTATACGAGAGGGAGACCCAGTACTTC
d_gene: .; v_gene: TRBV6-2/TRBV6-3; abundance: many; j_gene: TRBJ2-1; CDR3aa: CASSYDLLTGNLLYNEQFF; CDR3nt: TGTGCCAGCAGTTACGATTTATTAACGGGAAACCTTCTCTACAATGAGCAGTTCTTC
d_gene: .; v_gene: TRBV2; abundance: once; j_gene: TRBJ2-1; CDR3aa: CASSSGLHSYNEQFF; CDR3nt: TGTGCCAGCAGTTCGGGACTCCACTCCTACAATGAGCAGTTCTTC
d_gene: .; v_gene: TRBV7-9; abundance: few; j_gene: TRBJ2-1; CDR3aa: CASGGAEQFF; CDR3nt: TGTGCCAGCGGGGGCGCTGAGCAGTTCTTC
d_gene: .; v_gene: TRBV12-3/TRBV12-4; abundance: many; j_gene: TRBJ2-6; CDR3aa: CASSATSDSWPNVLTF; CDR3nt: TGTGCCAGCAGTGCTACGAGTGACAGCTGGCCCAACGTCCTGACTTTC
d_gene: .; v_gene: TRBV10-3; abundance: once; j_gene: TRBJ1-2; CDR3aa: CAISGVYGYTF; CDR3nt: TGTGCCATCAGTGGGGTCTATGGCTACACCTTC
d_gene: .; v_gene: TRBV4-2; abundance: .; j_gene: TRBJ2-1; CDR3aa: CASTQGGAPYNEQFF; CDR3nt: TGTGCCAGCACCCAGGGGGGGGCCCCCTACAATGAGCAGTTCTTC
d_gene: TRBD1; v_gene: TRBV6-5; abundance: .; j_gene: TRBJ1-5; CDR3aa: CASSSIRQGASNQPQHF; CDR3nt: TGTGCCAGCAGCTCGATCCGACAGGGCGCTAGCAATCAGCCCCAGCATTTT
d_gene: .; v_gene: TRBV7-2; abundance: many; j_gene: TRBJ1-4; CDR3aa: CASSLAGGKGEKLFF; CDR3nt: TGTGCCAGCAGCTTAGCGGGGGGAAAAGGAGAAAAACTGTTTTTT
d_gene: .; v_gene: TRBV27; abundance: few; j_gene: TRBJ2-7; CDR3aa: CASSGGAGSYEQYF; CDR3nt: TGTGCCAGCTCCGGGGGCGCGGGTTCCTACGAGCAGTACTTC
d_gene: .; v_gene: TRBV19; abundance: .; j_gene: TRBJ2-1; CDR3aa: CASSQRPGHEQFF; CDR3nt: TGTGCCAGTAGTCAAAGGCCGGGCCATGAGCAGTTCTTC
d_gene: .; v_gene: TRBV7-6; abundance: .; j_gene: TRBJ1-3; CDR3aa: CASSPSGHSGSTIYF; CDR3nt: TGTGCCAGCAGCCCGTCGGGTCACTCTGGAAGCACCATATATTTT
d_gene: .; v_gene: TRBV12-3/TRBV12-4; abundance: few; j_gene: TRBJ1-6; CDR3aa: CASSPKLGGGNSPLHF; CDR3nt: TGTGCCAGCAGTCCGAAACTGGGCGGTGGTAATTCACCCCTCCACTTT
d_gene: .; v_gene: TRBV6-5; abundance: .; j_gene: TRBJ2-5; CDR3aa: CASSPSSGGDNQETQYF; CDR3nt: TGTGCCAGCAGCCCCTCATCTGGCGGGGACAATCAAGAGACCCAGTACTTC
d_gene: TRBD2; v_gene: TRBV2; abundance: .; j_gene: TRBJ2-5; CDR3aa: CASSGLAGDQETQYF; CDR3nt: TGTGCCAGCAGTGGACTAGCGGGGGACCAAGAGACCCAGTACTTC
d_gene: .; v_gene: TRBV2; abundance: .; j_gene: TRBJ2-7; CDR3aa: CASSGLKGQYF; CDR3nt: TGTGCCAGCAGTGGGCTGAAGGGGCAGTACTTC
d_gene: .; v_gene: TRBV19; abundance: .; j_gene: TRBJ2-6; CDR3aa: CASSLDSRRFSGANVLTF; CDR3nt: TGTGCCAGTAGTCTCGACAGCCGCCGCTTCTCTGGGGCCAACGTCCTGACTTTC
d_gene: TRBD1; v_gene: TRBV11-2; abundance: few; j_gene: TRBJ1-2; CDR3aa: CASSPRQGYNYGYTF; CDR3nt: TGTGCCAGCAGCCCGAGACAGGGCTATAACTATGGCTACACCTTC
d_gene: TRBD1; v_gene: TRBV2; abundance: .; j_gene: TRBJ1-2; CDR3aa: CAIPDRDTF; CDR3nt: TGTGCCATCCCTGACAGGGACACCTTC
d_gene: .; v_gene: TRBV20-1; abundance: .; j_gene: TRBJ1-2; CDR3aa: CSARDWETPAGYTF; CDR3nt: TGCAGTGCTAGAGATTGGGAGACCCCAGCAGGCTACACCTTC
d_gene: TRBD2; v_gene: TRBV7-8; abundance: many; j_gene: TRBJ2-1; CDR3aa: CASSYPPSGGAGNEQFF; CDR3nt: TGTGCCAGCAGCTACCCCCCTAGCGGGGGGGCTGGCAATGAGCAGTTCTTC
d_gene: .; v_gene: TRBV19; abundance: .; j_gene: TRBJ2-1; CDR3aa: CASSKDNYNEQFF; CDR3nt: TGTGCCAGTAGTAAGGACAACTACAATGAGCAGTTCTTC
d_gene: .; v_gene: TRBV7-3; abundance: .; j_gene: TRBJ1-6; CDR3aa: CASSLIGGSSPLRF; CDR3nt: TGTGCCAGCAGCCTAATCGGGGGTTCCTCACCCCTCCGCTTT
d_gene: .; v_gene: TRBV6-5; abundance: .; j_gene: TRBJ2-1; CDR3aa: CASTIGTGNEQFF; CDR3nt: TGTGCCAGCACTATCGGGACGGGAAATGAGCAGTTCTTC
d_gene: .; v_gene: TRBV5-6; abundance: .; j_gene: TRBJ2-2; CDR3aa: CASSGADHTGELFF; CDR3nt: TGTGCCAGCAGCGGGGCAGATCACACCGGGGAGCTGTTTTTT
d_gene: .; v_gene: TRBV29-1; abundance: .; j_gene: TRBJ1-4; CDR3aa: CSALDTFSEKLFF; CDR3nt: TGCAGCGCTTTAGACACCTTCAGTGAAAAACTGTTTTTT
d_gene: .; v_gene: TRBV7-8; abundance: few; j_gene: TRBJ1-2; CDR3aa: CASSLRQIYGYTF; CDR3nt: TGTGCCAGCAGCCTGCGACAGATCTATGGCTACACCTTC
d_gene: TRBD1; v_gene: TRBV7-9; abundance: few; j_gene: TRBJ1-2; CDR3aa: CASSSSSLGTGGGSDYGYTF; CDR3nt: TGTGCCAGCAGCTCCTCTTCCCTGGGGACAGGGGGCGGTTCAGACTATGGCTACACCTTC
d_gene: TRBD1; v_gene: TRBV20-1; abundance: .; j_gene: TRBJ2-7; CDR3aa: CSANPTDRGSYEQYF; CDR3nt: TGCAGTGCTAATCCTACGGACAGGGGATCCTACGAGCAGTACTTC
d_gene: TRBD2; v_gene: TRBV9; abundance: .; j_gene: TRBJ2-1; CDR3aa: CASSVATTGSGGAYDEQFF; CDR3nt: TGTGCCAGCAGCGTAGCTACTACGGGGAGCGGGGGGGCGTATGATGAGCAGTTCTTC
d_gene: .; v_gene: TRBV13; abundance: .; j_gene: TRBJ2-6; CDR3aa: CASLFSGANVPTF; CDR3nt: TGTGCCAGCCTCTTCTCTGGGGCCAACGTCCCGACTTTC
d_gene: .; v_gene: TRBV6-1; abundance: .; j_gene: TRBJ1-1; CDR3aa: CASSARDGTEAFF; CDR3nt: TGTGCCAGCAGTGCCCGGGACGGCACTGAAGCTTTCTTT
d_gene: TRBD1; v_gene: TRBV27; abundance: .; j_gene: TRBJ2-5; CDR3aa: CASSLSSPEGDRTQYF; CDR3nt: TGTGCCAGCAGTTTATCCTCCCCCGAGGGGGACAGGACCCAGTACTTC
d_gene: .; v_gene: TRBV7-9; abundance: few; j_gene: TRBJ2-7; CDR3aa: CASNQDGYEQYF; CDR3nt: TGTGCCAGCAACCAGGACGGATACGAGCAGTACTTC
d_gene: .; v_gene: TRBV15; abundance: .; j_gene: TRBJ2-1; CDR3aa: CATSPGEVVNEQFF; CDR3nt: TGTGCCACCAGTCCGGGCGAGGTGGTCAATGAGCAGTTCTTC
d_gene: .; v_gene: TRBV7-9; abundance: .; j_gene: TRBJ1-4; CDR3aa: CASRSMGPMFF; CDR3nt: TGTGCCAGCAGGTCCATGGGCCCCATGTTTTTT
d_gene: .; v_gene: TRBV10-3; abundance: few; j_gene: TRBJ1-2; CDR3aa: CAISEQGGRNYGYTF; CDR3nt: TGTGCCATCAGTGAGCAAGGGGGGAGGAACTATGGCTACACCTTC
d_gene: TRBD1; v_gene: TRBV2; abundance: .; j_gene: TRBJ2-7; CDR3aa: CASSEGGQGFYEQYF; CDR3nt: TGTGCCAGCAGTGAAGGGGGACAGGGTTTCTACGAGCAGTACTTC
d_gene: TRBD1; v_gene: TRBV28; abundance: few; j_gene: TRBJ2-4; CDR3aa: CASSFLDRLGNIQYF; CDR3nt: TGTGCCAGCAGTTTTTTGGACAGGTTGGGAAACATTCAGTACTTC
d_gene: .; v_gene: TRBV20-1; abundance: .; j_gene: TRBJ1-3; CDR3aa: CSASDVTSSGNTIYF; CDR3nt: TGCAGTGCTAGTGACGTGACGAGCTCTGGAAACACCATATATTTT
d_gene: .; v_gene: TRBV7-8; abundance: .; j_gene: TRBJ1-5; CDR3aa: CASSRGLGSNQPQHF; CDR3nt: TGTGCCAGCAGTCGCGGGTTGGGTAGCAATCAGCCCCAGCATTTT
d_gene: TRBD2; v_gene: TRBV7-9; abundance: .; j_gene: TRBJ2-5; CDR3aa: CASSTSSGGARETQYF; CDR3nt: TGTGCCAGCAGCACATCTAGCGGGGGGGCCCGTGAGACCCAGTACTTC
d_gene: TRBD2; v_gene: TRBV7-9; abundance: few; j_gene: TRBJ2-5; CDR3aa: CASSPRLAGALETQYF; CDR3nt: TGTGCCAGCAGCCCTCGGCTAGCGGGGGCACTGGAGACCCAGTACTTC
d_gene: TRBD2; v_gene: TRBV7-9; abundance: few; j_gene: TRBJ2-5; CDR3aa: CASSPKTSGSQETQYF; CDR3nt: TGTGCCAGCAGCCCCAAGACTAGCGGGAGCCAAGAGACCCAGTACTTC
d_gene: TRBD1; v_gene: TRBV2; abundance: few; j_gene: TRBJ1-1; CDR3aa: CASSRPGTGWNTEAFF; CDR3nt: TGTGCCAGCAGCCGTCCCGGGACAGGGTGGAACACTGAAGCTTTCTTT
d_gene: TRBD2; v_gene: TRBV15; abundance: few; j_gene: TRBJ2-5; CDR3aa: CATSRPYRDYLETQYF; CDR3nt: TGTGCCACCAGCAGACCATACCGGGACTACCTGGAGACCCAGTACTTC
d_gene: .; v_gene: TRBV18; abundance: few; j_gene: TRBJ1-2; CDR3aa: CASSPRTWDGYTF; CDR3nt: TGTGCCAGCTCACCACGGACTTGGGATGGCTACACCTTC
d_gene: TRBD1; v_gene: TRBV10-3; abundance: .; j_gene: TRBJ2-7; CDR3aa: CAISRQSDRGFPAYEQYF; CDR3nt: TGTGCCATCAGTAGACAAAGTGACAGGGGATTCCCCGCCTACGAGCAGTACTTC
d_gene: TRBD2; v_gene: TRBV9; abundance: many; j_gene: TRBJ2-3; CDR3aa: CASSVDQRGSTDTQYF; CDR3nt: TGTGCCAGCAGCGTAGATCAGCGGGGGAGCACAGATACGCAGTATTTT
d_gene: .; v_gene: TRBV19; abundance: .; j_gene: TRBJ2-7; CDR3aa: CASSIDRGLISEQYF; CDR3nt: TGTGCCAGTAGTATAGATCGAGGGTTGATCTCCGAGCAGTACTTC